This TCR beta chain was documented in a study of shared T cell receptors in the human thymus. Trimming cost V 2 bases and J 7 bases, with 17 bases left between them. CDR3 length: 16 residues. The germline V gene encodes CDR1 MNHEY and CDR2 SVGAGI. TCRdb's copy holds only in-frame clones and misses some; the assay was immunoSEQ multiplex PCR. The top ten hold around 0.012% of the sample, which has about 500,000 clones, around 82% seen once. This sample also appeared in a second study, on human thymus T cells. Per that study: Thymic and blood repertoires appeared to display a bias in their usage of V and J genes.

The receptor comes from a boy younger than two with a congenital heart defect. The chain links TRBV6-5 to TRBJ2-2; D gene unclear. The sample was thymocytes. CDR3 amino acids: CASSYPLGSSNGELFF. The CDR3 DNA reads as TGTGCCAGCAGTTACCCCCTAGGTAGTTCCAACGGGGAGCTGTTTTTT.